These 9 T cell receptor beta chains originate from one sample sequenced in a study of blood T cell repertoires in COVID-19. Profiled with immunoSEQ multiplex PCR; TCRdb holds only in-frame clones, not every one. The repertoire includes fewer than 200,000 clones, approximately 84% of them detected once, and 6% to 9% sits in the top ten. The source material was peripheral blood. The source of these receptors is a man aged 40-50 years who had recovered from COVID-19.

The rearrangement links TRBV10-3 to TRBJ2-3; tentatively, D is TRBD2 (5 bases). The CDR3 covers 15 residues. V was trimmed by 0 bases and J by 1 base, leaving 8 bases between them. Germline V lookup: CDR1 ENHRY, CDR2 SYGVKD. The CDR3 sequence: CAISESRAGTDTQYF. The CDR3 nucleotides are TGTGCCATCAGTGAGTCGAGAGCGGGCACAGATACGCAGTATTTT.

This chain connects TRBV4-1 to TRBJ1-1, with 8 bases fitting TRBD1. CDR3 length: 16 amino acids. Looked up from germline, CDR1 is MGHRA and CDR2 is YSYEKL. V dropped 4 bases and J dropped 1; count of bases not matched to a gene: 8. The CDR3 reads CASSPGQGGTNTEAFF. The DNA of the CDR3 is TGCGCCAGCAGCCCTGGACAGGGCGGGACGAACACTGAAGCTTTCTTT.

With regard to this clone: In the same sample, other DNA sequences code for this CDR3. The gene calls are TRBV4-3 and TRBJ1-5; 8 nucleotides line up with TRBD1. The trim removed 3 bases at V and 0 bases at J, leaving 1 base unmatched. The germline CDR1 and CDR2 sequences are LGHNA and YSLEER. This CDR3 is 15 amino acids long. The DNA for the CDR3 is TGCGCCAGCAGCCAGGACAGGGCTAGCAATCAGCCCCAGCATTTT. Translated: CASSQDRASNQPQHF.

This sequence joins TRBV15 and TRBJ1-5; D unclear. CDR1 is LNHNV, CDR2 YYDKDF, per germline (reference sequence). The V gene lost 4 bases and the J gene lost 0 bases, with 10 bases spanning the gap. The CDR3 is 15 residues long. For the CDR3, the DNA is TGTGCCACCAGCAATGGCGGAAATAGCAATCAGCCCCAGCATTTT. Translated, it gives CATSNGGNSNQPQHF.

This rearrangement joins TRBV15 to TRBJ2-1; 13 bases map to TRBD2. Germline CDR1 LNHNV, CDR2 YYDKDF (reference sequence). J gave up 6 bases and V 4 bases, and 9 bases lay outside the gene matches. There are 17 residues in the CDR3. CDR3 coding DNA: TGTGCCACCAGCAATACTTGGGGACTAGCGGGACCCAATGAGCAGTTCTTC. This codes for CATSNTWGLAGPNEQFF.

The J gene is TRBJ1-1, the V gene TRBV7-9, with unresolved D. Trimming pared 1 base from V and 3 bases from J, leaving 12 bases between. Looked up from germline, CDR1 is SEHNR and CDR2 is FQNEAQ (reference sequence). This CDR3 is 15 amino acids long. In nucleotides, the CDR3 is TGTGCCAGCAGCTTAGTTACGGGTTCGGACACTGAAGCTTTCTTT. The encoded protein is CASSLVTGSDTEAFF.

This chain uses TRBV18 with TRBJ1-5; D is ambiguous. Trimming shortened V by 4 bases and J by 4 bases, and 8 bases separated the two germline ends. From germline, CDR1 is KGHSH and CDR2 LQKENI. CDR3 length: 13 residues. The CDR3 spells CASSQNQNQPQHF. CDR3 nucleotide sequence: TGTGCCAGCTCACAGAACCAGAATCAGCCCCAGCATTTT.

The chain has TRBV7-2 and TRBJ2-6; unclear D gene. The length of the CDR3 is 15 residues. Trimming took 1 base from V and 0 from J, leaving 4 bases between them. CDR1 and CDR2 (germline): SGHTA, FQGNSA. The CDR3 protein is CASSLGLSGANVLTF. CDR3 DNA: TGTGCCAGCAGCTTAGGACTCTCTGGGGCCAACGTCCTGACTTTC.

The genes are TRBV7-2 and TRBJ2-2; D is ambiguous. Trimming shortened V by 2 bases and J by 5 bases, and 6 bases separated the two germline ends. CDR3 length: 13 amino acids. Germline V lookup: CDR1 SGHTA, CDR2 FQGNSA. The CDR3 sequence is CASSLTYTGELFF. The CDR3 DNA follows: TGTGCCAGCAGCTTAACCTATACCGGGGAGCTGTTTTTT.